The 27 T cell receptor beta chains reported below all come from one sample, sequenced in a study of cytomegalovirus exposure and HLA in healthy donors. Primers included in the PCR were 60 Vbeta and 13 Jbeta primers. TCRdb's copy holds only in-frame clones and misses some; the assay was immunoSEQ multiplex PCR. Among under 200,000 clones listed, 80% to 85% were seen once. The sequenced sample was PBMCs. The source of these receptors is a man between 40 and 49 years old in good health and CMV-seropositive.

V gene TRBV29-1 combines with J gene TRBJ1-3; TRBD1 is a possible D gene (5 bases). V dropped 4 bases and J dropped 4 bases, with 17 bases sitting between them. Germline V gene lookup returns CDR1 SQVTM and CDR2 ANQGSEA. The CDR3 sequence is 15 residues long. The chain's CDR3 is CSVGWRGEAGNTIYF. The CDR3 nucleotides read TGCAGCGTTGGGTGGCGGGGGGAAGCGGGAAACACCATATATTTT.

J is TRBJ2-3 and V is TRBV7-9; the D gene is possibly TRBD2 (5 bases). The CDR3 totals 14 residues. V lost 1 base, J lost 9 bases, and 14 bases lay in between. CDR1 is SEHNR and CDR2 is FQNEAQ in the germline V gene (reference sequence). Written as DNA, the CDR3 is TGTGCCAGCAGCTTAGAACTAGTCCGCACAACGCAGTATTTT. Residues: CASSLELVRTTQYF.

V is TRBV28 and J is TRBJ2-7; the D gene is possibly TRBD2 (6 bases). This CDR3 contains 18 residues. The germline V gene has CDR1 MDHEN and CDR2 SYDVKM. The V and J ends lost 3 bases and 2 bases respectively, with 23 bases between them. In DNA, the CDR3 is TGTGCCAGCAGTTTTGCCGGTCGCCTTGGAGGGGATACCTACGAGCAGTACTTC. Amino acid sequence: CASSFAGRLGGDTYEQYF.

J is TRBJ2-7 and V is TRBV15; D might be TRBD1 (5 bases). This CDR3 comprises 13 residues. V was trimmed by 4 bases and J by 0 bases, leaving 7 bases between them. CDR1 is LNHNV and CDR2 is YYDKDF in the germline V gene (reference sequence). CDR3 in amino acids: CATSTGRSYEQYF. The CDR3 bases are TGTGCCACCAGCACAGGGCGCTCCTACGAGCAGTACTTC.

CDR3 sequence: CASSGRGQSYEQYF. The CDR3 region has the DNA TGTGCCAGCAGCGGTAGGGGACAGTCCTACGAGCAGTACTTC. This chain joins TRBV6-1 and TRBJ2-7; 7 bases are shared with TRBD1. The ends lost 6 bases at V and 1 base at J; junction bases unmatched: 6. Germline CDR1 is MNHNS and CDR2 is SASEGT. This CDR3 has 14 amino acids.

This chain links TRBV2 with TRBJ1-6; 8 nucleotides match TRBD1. CDR3 length: 15 amino acids. From germline, CDR1 is SNHLY and CDR2 FYNNEI. V lost 10 bases to trimming and J lost 7 bases; unmatched junction nucleotides: 12. The CDR3 nucleotides are TGTGCCACCCTTACCGACAGGGGTTACAATTCACCCCTCCACTTT. This codes for CATLTDRGYNSPLHF.

The chain has TRBV6-5 and TRBJ1-1; D ambiguous. Germline assignment: CDR1 MNHEY and CDR2 SVGAGI. The CDR3 length is 14 residues. V gave up 2 bases and J gave up 1 base, with 8 bases separating them. CDR3 sequence (DNA): TGTGCCAGCAGTTACATACCTACGAACACTGAAGCTTTCTTT. Translated: CASSYIPTNTEAFF.

In nucleotides, the CDR3 is TGTGCCAGCAGCGCCTCCGACAGATACTATGGCTACACCTTC. Translated, it gives CASSASDRYYGYTF. The chain couples TRBV9 to TRBJ1-2; possibly TRBD1 for D (5 bases). The CDR3 covers 14 residues. Trimming left V 3 bases short and J 3 bases short, with 12 bases between. CDR1 and CDR2 (germline): SGDLS, YYNGEE.

The chain combines TRBV9 with TRBJ1-1; D is ambiguous. Looked up from germline, CDR1 is SGDLS and CDR2 is YYNGEE. This CDR3 is built from 14 residues. The V and J ends lost 2 bases and 4 bases respectively, with 12 bases between them. The chain's CDR3 is CASSVASMATEAFF. The CDR3 nucleotides are TGTGCCAGCAGCGTGGCCTCAATGGCCACTGAAGCTTTCTTT.

The genes are TRBV30 and TRBJ2-1, with unresolved D. V lost 3 bases and J 7 bases, leaving 22 bases between the germline ends. Germline CDR1 and CDR2: GTSNPN and SVGIG (reference sequence). The CDR3 extends over 16 amino acids. As DNA, the CDR3 is TGTGCCTGGAGATCCCCCAGGTGGAATAGTAAAAATGAGCAGTTCTTC. Protein sequence: CAWRSPRWNSKNEQFF.

The chain recombines TRBV7-6 with TRBJ2-3; 9 bases fit TRBD1. This CDR3 spans 15 amino acids. V shed 4 bases and J 2 bases; nucleotides not matched to a gene: 4. The germline V gene encodes CDR1 SGHVS and CDR2 FNYEAQ. The CDR3 DNA sequence: TGTGCCAGCAGCTCCCGGGACAGGGCCACAGATACGCAGTATTTT. It translates to CASSSRDRATDTQYF.

The V and J genes are TRBV7-2 and TRBJ1-3; D might be TRBD1 (6 bases). Trimming removed 5 bases from V and 0 bases from J, with 14 bases in between. CDR1 is SGHTA and CDR2 is FQGNSA in the germline V gene. The CDR3 runs to 16 residues. CDR3 region: CASSTRQVYSGNTIYF. CDR3 DNA sequence: TGTGCCAGCAGCACGAGACAGGTTTACTCTGGAAACACCATATATTTT.

The chain carries TRBV30 and TRBJ1-2, with TRBD1 identical over 8 bases. Germline-derived CDR1 and CDR2 are GTSNPN and SVGIG (reference sequence). Trimming took 5 bases from V and 8 from J; bases not matched to a gene: 10. The CDR3 is made up of 13 amino acids. As DNA, the CDR3 is TGTGCCTGGGCCCCAGGGGGCGCGCGGGGCTACACCTTC. Encoded protein: CAWAPGGARGYTF.

Only a few counts were recorded for this clone. This chain connects TRBV9 to TRBJ1-6; unclear D gene. The CDR3 contains 13 residues. Germline V gene sequence: CDR1 SGDLS, CDR2 YYNGEE. The V and J ends lost 0 bases and 5 bases respectively, with 3 bases between them. The CDR3 DNA is TGTGCCAGCAGCGTAGGTAATAATTCACCCCTCCACTTT. It translates to CASSVGNNSPLHF.

The V gene is TRBV23-1, the J gene TRBJ2-7; TRBD1 aligns across 9 bases. TRBV23-1 qualifies as an ORF whose function is uncertain. This CDR3 is 16 amino acids long. Germline trimming cut 4 bases from V and 5 bases from J; bases unmatched to any gene: 12. The CDR3 region has the DNA TGCGCCAGCAGTCGGAATTTTGGACAGGGGTTTGACGAGCAGTACTTC. This gives the protein CASSRNFGQGFDEQYF.

The genes are TRBV28 and TRBJ1-1, with no clear D. The CDR3 totals 14 residues. Germline loops: CDR1 MDHEN, CDR2 SYDVKM. Trimming removed 2 bases at V and 8 bases at J, with 15 bases between. DNA for the CDR3: TGTGCCAGCAGTTTACATCCCTACACGGGAGAAGCTTTCTTT. Encoded protein: CASSLHPYTGEAFF.

The genes are TRBV28 and TRBJ2-1, with D possibly TRBD2 on 6 matching bases. Germline CDR1 and CDR2: MDHEN and SYDVKM. The CDR3 totals 13 residues. V lost 7 bases and J 14 bases, leaving 21 bases between the germline ends. The CDR3 sequence is CASTLNSGTLKFF. The CDR3 DNA sequence: TGTGCCAGCACCCTAAACTCCGGGACTCTGAAGTTCTTC.

The chain combines TRBV21-1 with TRBJ2-7; the table's D call TRBD1 went unverified against the DNA. TRBV21-1 is noted as a pseudogene. This CDR3 is 18 amino acids long. CDR3 sequence: CASSLRNQDRPPEDEQYF. For the CDR3, the DNA is TGTGCCAGCAGCCTCCGTAATCAGGACAGACCCCCCGAGGACGAGCAGTACTTC.

V usage is TRBV15 and J usage is TRBJ2-1; TRBD2 agrees at 8 bases. J lost 4 bases, V lost 5 bases, and 16 bases had no gene match. The CDR3 is 18 amino acids. Germline CDR1 LNHNV, CDR2 YYDKDF (reference sequence). In DNA form, the CDR3 reads TGTGCCACCAGCCGGACTGCCTGGAGCGGGGGAGCATACAATGAGCAGTTCTTC. Its protein is CATSRTAWSGGAYNEQFF. The entire variable domain, with the rest obtained from reference TRBV15 and TRBJ2-1, is as follows: DAMVIQNPRYQVTQFGKPVTLSCSQTLNHNVMYWYQQKSSQAPKLLFHYYDKDFNNEADTPDNFQSRRPNTSFCFLDIRSPGLGDTAMYLCATSRTAWSGGAYNEQFFGPGTRLTVL.

J is TRBJ1-3 and V is TRBV9; D is perhaps TRBD1 (5 bases). The germline V and J ends were trimmed by 4 bases and 0 bases, with 11 bases remaining between them. Germline CDR1 is SGDLS and CDR2 is YYNGEE. The CDR3 runs to 15 residues. The CDR3 DNA reads TGTGCCAGCAGCAGCGGGGCCATCTCTGGAAACACCATATATTTT. Its protein product is CASSSGAISGNTIYF.

This rearrangement joins TRBV9 to TRBJ2-3; D is possibly TRBD1 (5 bases). The CDR3 extends over 16 amino acids. Deletions cut 2 bases from V and 0 bases from J, with 13 bases between. Germline-derived CDR1 and CDR2 are SGDLS and YYNGEE. CDR3 amino acids: CASSVYDRTSTDTQYF. In nucleotides, the CDR3 is TGTGCCAGCAGCGTTTACGACAGAACTAGCACAGATACGCAGTATTTT.

The chain has TRBV28 and TRBJ2-3, with D unresolved. Germline-derived CDR1 and CDR2 are MDHEN and SYDVKM. The CDR3 is 15 residues long. V lost 4 bases and J 0 bases, leaving 11 bases between the germline ends. The CDR3 coding sequence is TGTGCCAGCAGTTACAGTCAATCTAGCACAGATACGCAGTATTTT. This sequence encodes CASSYSQSSTDTQYF.

The rearrangement uses TRBV19 and TRBJ2-3, with D maybe TRBD2 (5 bases). Germline V gives CDR1 LNHDA, CDR2 SQIVND (reference sequence). This CDR3 is 16 amino acids long. The V end was cut by 4 bases, the J end by 3 bases, with 17 bases between. The CDR3, as DNA: TGTGCCAGTAGTACCGCTCATCTCCGGAGGACAGATACGCAGTATTTT. Translated: CASSTAHLRRTDTQYF.

The chain couples TRBV2 to TRBJ1-4, with TRBD1 matching over 7 bases. Germline trimming cut 4 bases from V and 4 bases from J; bases unmatched to any gene: 3. The CDR3 has 14 amino acids. Germline lookup yields CDR1 SNHLY and CDR2 FYNNEI. CDR3 nucleotides: TGTGCCAGCAGTGGACAGGGCATTAATGAAAAACTGTTTTTT. Amino acid sequence: CASSGQGINEKLFF.

The chain uses TRBV28 and TRBJ1-4; weak D call: TRBD1 (6 bases). Trimming pared 2 bases from V and 7 bases from J, leaving 11 bases between. Germline CDR1 and CDR2: MDHEN and SYDVKM. The CDR3 contains 14 residues. The CDR3 sequence is CASSLRGLGEKLFF. CDR3 coding DNA: TGTGCCAGCAGTTTAAGGGGGTTGGGTGAAAAACTGTTTTTT.

This clone was detected only once. CDR3 loop: CAWKGEGLVIYGYTF. The CDR3 DNA sequence: TGTGCCTGGAAGGGGGAGGGTCTGGTAATCTATGGCTACACCTTC. The rearrangement joins TRBV30 to TRBJ1-2; TRBD1 might be the D (6 bases). The CDR3 sequence is 15 residues long. CDR1 and CDR2 from the germline V gene are GTSNPN and SVGIG (reference sequence). Trimming removed 4 bases at V and 4 bases at J, with 19 bases between.

The chain recombines TRBV12-5 with TRBJ2-1; TRBD1 might be the D (5 bases). In germline, CDR1 is LGHNT, CDR2 FRNRAP. The CDR3 has 14 amino acids. The V and J ends lost 5 bases and 7 bases respectively, with 15 bases between them. Here the CDR3 reads CASGAQVLSNEQFF. CDR3 bases: TGTGCTAGTGGTGCACAGGTACTTAGTAATGAGCAGTTCTTC.